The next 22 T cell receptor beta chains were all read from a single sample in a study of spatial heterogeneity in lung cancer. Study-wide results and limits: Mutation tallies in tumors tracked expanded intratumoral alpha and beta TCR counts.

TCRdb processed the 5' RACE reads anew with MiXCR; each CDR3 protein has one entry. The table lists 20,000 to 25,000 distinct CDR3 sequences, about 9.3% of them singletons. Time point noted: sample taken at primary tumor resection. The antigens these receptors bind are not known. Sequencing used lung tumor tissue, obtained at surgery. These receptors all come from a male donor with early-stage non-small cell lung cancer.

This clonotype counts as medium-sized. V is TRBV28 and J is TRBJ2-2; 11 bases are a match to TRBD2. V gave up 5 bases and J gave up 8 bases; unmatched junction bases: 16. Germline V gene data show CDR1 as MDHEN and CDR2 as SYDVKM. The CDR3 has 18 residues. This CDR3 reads CASSPYVLTSGRGGELFF. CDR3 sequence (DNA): TGTGCCAGCAGTCCCTACGTTTTAACTAGCGGGAGAGGTGGGGAGCTGTTTTTT.

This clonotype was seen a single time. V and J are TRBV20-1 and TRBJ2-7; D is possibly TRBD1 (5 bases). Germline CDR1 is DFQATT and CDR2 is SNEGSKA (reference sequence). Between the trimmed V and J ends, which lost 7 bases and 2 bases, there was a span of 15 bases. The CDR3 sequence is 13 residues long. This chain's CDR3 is CSGATGTPYEQYF. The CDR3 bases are TGCAGTGGTGCTACAGGTACCCCCTACGAGCAGTACTTC.

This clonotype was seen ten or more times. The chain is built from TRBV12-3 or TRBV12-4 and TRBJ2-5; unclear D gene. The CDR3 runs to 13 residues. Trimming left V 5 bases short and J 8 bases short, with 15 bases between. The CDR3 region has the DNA TGTGCCAGCAGTGGCCGGATCCGTTATACCCAGTACTTC. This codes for CASSGRIRYTQYF.

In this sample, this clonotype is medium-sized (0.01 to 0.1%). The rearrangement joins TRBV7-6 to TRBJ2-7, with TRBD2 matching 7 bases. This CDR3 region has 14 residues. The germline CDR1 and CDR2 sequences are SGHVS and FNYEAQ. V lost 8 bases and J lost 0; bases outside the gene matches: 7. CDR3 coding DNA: TGTGCCAGCGGCCACACTAGCGTCTCCTACGAGCAGTACTTC. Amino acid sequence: CASGHTSVSYEQYF. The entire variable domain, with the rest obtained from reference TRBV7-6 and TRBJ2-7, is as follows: GAGVSQSPRYKVTKRGQDVALRCDPISGHVSLYWYRQALGQGPEFLTYFNYEAQQDKSGLPNDRFSAERPEGSISTLTIQRTEQRDSAMYRCASGHTSVSYEQYFGPGTRLTVT.

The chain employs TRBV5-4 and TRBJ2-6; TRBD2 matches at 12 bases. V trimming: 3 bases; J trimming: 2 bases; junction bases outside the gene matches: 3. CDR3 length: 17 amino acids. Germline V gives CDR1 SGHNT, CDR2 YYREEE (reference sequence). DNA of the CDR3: TGTGCCAGCAGCTCCCGACTAGCGGGAGCTGGGGCCAACGTCCTGACTTTC. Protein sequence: CASSSRLAGAGANVLTF.

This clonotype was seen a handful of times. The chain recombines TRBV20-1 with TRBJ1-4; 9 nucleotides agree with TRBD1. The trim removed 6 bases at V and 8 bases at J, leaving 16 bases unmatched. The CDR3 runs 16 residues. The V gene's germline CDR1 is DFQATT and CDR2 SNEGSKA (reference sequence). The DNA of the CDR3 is TGCAGTGCAGGCGTCCCGGGACAGGGTCCTAGGGAAAAACTGTTTTTT. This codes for CSAGVPGQGPREKLFF.

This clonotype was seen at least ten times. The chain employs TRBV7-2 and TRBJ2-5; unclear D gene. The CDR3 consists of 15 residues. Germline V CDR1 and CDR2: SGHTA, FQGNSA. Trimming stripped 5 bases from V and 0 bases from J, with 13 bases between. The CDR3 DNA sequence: TGTGCCAGCAGCCCACAGAGGACGTACCAAGAGACCCAGTACTTC. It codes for CASSPQRTYQETQYF.

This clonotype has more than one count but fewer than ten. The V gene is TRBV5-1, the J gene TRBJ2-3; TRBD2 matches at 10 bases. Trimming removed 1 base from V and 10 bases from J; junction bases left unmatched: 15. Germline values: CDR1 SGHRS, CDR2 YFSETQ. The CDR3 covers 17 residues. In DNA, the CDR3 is TGCGCCAGCAGCTTGAATCCAGGACTAGCGGTACCCTTAGCGCAGTATTTT. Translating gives CASSLNPGLAVPLAQYF.

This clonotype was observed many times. The CDR3 nucleotides are TGTGCCAGTAGTGTGTGGAGCTCCTACAATGAGCAGTTCTTC. This gives the protein CASSVWSSYNEQFF. The rearrangement links TRBV19 to TRBJ2-1, with unresolved D. CDR1 and CDR2 from the germline V gene are LNHDA and SQIVND (reference sequence). The CDR3 has 14 residues. With 5 bases removed from V and 0 bases from J, the gap between germline ends came to 8 bases.

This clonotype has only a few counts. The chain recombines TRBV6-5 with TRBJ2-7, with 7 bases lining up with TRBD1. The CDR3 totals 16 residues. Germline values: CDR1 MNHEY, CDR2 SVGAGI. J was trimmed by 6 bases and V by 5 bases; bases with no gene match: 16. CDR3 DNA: TGTGCCAGCAGTCACAGAGGACAGGTTGGGTCCGCCGAGCAGTACTTC. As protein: CASSHRGQVGSAEQYF.

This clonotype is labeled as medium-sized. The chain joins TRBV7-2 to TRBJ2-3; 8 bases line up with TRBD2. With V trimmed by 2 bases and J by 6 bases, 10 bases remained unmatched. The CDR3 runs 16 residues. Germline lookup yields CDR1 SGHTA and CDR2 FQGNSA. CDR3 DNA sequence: TGTGCCAGCAGCTTAAGGGGACTAGTTCCCGGGGATACGCAGTATTTT. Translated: CASSLRGLVPGDTQYF.

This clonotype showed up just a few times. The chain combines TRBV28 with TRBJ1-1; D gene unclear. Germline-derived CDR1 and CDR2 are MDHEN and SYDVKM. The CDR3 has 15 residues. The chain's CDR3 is CAHAGGHGPWTEAFF. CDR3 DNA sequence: TGTGCTCATGCTGGTGGCCATGGGCCTTGGACTGAAGCTTTCTTT.

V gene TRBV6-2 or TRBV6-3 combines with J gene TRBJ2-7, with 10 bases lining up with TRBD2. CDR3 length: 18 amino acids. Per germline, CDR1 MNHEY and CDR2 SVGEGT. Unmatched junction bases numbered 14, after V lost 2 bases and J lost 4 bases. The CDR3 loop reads CASSYRATSGIPRYEQYF. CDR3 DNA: TGTGCCAGCAGTTACAGGGCCACTAGCGGGATCCCCCGATACGAGCAGTACTTC.

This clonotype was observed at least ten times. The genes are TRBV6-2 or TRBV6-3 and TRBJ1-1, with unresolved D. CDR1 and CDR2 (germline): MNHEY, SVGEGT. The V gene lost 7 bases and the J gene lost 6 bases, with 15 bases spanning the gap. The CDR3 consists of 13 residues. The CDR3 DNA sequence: TGTGCCAGCAAACCCACAAGGGTTCCTGAAGCTTTCTTT. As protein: CASKPTRVPEAFF.

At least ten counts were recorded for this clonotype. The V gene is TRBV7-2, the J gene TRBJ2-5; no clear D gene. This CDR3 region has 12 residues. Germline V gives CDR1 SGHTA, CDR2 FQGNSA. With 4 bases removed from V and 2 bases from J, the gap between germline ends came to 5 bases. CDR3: CASSYQQETQYF. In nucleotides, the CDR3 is TGTGCCAGCAGCTACCAACAAGAGACCCAGTACTTC.

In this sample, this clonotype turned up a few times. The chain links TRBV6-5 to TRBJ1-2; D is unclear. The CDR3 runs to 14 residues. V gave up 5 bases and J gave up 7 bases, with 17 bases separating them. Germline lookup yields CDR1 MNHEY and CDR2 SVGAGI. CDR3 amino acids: CASSLGHQTSGYTF. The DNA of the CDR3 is TGTGCCAGCAGTCTTGGGCACCAAACAAGTGGCTACACCTTC.

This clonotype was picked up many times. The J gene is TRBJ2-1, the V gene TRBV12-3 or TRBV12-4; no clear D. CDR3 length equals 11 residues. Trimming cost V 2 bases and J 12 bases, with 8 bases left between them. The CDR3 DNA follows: TGTGCCAGCAGTTTAAGCAGCAGGCAGTTCTTC. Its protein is CASSLSSRQFF.

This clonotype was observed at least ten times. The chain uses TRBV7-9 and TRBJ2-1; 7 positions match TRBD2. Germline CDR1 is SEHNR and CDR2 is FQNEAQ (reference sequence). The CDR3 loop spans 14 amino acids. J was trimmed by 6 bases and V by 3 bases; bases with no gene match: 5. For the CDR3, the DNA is TGTGCCAGCAGCTTCGGACTAGGAGGCAATGAGCAGTTCTTC. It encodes CASSFGLGGNEQFF.

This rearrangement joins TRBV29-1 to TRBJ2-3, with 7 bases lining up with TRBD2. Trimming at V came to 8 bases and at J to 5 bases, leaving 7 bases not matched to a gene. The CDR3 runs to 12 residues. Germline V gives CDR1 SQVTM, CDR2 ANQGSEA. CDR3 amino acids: CSLSGEVDTQYF. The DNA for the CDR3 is TGCAGCCTGAGCGGGGAAGTAGATACGCAGTATTTT.

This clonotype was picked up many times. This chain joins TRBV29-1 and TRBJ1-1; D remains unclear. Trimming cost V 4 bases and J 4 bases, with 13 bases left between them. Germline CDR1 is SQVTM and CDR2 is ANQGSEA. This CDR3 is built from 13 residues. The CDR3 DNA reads TGCAGCGTTGTGGACTACGGACGCACTGAAGCTTTCTTT. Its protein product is CSVVDYGRTEAFF.

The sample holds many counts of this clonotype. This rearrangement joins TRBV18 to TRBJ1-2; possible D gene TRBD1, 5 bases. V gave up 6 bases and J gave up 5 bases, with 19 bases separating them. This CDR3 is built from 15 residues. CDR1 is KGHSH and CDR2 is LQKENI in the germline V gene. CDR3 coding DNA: TGTGCCAGCTCCCCTACCCATCAGGGTTCGTATGGCTACACCTTC. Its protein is CASSPTHQGSYGYTF.

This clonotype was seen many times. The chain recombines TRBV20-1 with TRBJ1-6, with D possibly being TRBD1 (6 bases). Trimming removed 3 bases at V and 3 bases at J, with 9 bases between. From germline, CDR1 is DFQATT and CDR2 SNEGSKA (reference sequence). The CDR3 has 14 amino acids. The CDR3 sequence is CSASGRGYNSPLHF. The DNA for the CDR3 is TGCAGTGCTAGTGGCAGGGGCTATAATTCACCCCTCCACTTT.